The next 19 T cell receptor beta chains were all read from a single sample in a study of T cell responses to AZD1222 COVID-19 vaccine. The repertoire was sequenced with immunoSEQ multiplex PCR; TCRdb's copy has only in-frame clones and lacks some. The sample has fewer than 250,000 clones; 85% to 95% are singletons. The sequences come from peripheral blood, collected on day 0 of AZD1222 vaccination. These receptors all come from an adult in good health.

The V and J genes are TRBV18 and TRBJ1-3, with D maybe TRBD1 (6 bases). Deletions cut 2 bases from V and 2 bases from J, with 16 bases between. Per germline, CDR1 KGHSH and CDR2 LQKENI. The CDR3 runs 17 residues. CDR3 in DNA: TGTGCCAGCTCACCAAGTACAGGGTCTTCTCCTGGAAACACCATATATTTT. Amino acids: CASSPSTGSSPGNTIYF.

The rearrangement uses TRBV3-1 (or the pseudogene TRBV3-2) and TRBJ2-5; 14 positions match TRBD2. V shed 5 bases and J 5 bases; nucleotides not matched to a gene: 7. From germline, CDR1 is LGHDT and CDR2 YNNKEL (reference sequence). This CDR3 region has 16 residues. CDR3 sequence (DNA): TGTGCCAGCAGCTTCTTGGGACTAGCGGGGGCGGAGACCCAGTACTTC. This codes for CASSFLGLAGAETQYF.

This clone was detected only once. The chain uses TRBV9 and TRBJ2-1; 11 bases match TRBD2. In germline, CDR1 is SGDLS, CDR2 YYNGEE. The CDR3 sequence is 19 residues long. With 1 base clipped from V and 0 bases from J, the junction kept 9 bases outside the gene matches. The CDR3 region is CASSVRLAGGPLSYNEQFF. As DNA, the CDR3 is TGTGCCAGCAGCGTACGGCTAGCGGGGGGTCCCCTCTCCTACAATGAGCAGTTCTTC.

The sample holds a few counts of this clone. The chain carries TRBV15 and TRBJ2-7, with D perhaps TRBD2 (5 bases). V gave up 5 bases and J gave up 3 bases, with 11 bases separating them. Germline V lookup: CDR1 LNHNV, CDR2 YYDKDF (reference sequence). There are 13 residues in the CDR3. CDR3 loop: CATSFARDYEQYF. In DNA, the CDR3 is TGTGCCACCAGCTTTGCGAGGGACTACGAGCAGTACTTC.

The chain's CDR3 is CASSARQAGGTEAFF. The CDR3 bases are TGTGCCAGCAGCGCCCGACAGGCAGGGGGAACTGAAGCTTTCTTT. The chain joins TRBV7-9 to TRBJ1-1; TRBD1 agrees at 7 bases. V trimming: 5 bases; J trimming: 5 bases; junction bases outside the gene matches: 11. The germline gives CDR1 SEHNR, CDR2 FQNEAQ (reference sequence). The CDR3 covers 15 residues.

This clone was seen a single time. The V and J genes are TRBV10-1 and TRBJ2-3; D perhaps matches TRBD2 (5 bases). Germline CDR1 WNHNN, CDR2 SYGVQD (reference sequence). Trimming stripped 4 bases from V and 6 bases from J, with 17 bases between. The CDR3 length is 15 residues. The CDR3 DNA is TGCGCCAGCAGTGCTACGGGCGGGCCCGGGGATACGCAGTATTTT. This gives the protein CASSATGGPGDTQYF.

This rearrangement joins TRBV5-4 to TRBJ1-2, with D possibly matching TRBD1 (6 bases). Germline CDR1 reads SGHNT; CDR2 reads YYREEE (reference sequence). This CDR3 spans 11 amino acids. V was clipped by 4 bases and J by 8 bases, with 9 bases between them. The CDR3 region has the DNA TGTGCCAGCAGCACCCAGGGGGGCTACACCTTC. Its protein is CASSTQGGYTF.

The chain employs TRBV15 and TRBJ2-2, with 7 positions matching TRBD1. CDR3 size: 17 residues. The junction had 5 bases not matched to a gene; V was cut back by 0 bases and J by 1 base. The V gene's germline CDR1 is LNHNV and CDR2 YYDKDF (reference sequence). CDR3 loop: CATSRDNGQENTGELFF. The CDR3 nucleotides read TGTGCCACCAGCAGAGATAATGGACAGGAGAACACCGGGGAGCTGTTTTTT.

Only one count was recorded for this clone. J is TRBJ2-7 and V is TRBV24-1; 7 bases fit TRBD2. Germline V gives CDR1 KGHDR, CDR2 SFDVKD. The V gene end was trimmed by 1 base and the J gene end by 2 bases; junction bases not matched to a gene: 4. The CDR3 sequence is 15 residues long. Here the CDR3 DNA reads TGTGCCACCAGTGATTTCACGGGGGGAACCTACGAGCAGTACTTC. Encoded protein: CATSDFTGGTYEQYF.

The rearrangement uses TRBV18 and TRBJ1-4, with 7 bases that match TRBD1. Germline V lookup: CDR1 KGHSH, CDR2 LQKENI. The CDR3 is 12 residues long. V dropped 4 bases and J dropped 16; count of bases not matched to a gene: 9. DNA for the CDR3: TGTGCCAGCTCACTTGTCCGGGACAGTCCGTTTTTT. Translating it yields CASSLVRDSPFF.

DNA for the CDR3: TGTGCCAGCAGTTACGCAGGTCCCGGCACTGAAGCTTTCTTT. It is translated as CASSYAGPGTEAFF. The chain couples TRBV6-6 to TRBJ1-1; no firm D call. The CDR3 consists of 14 residues. Per germline, CDR1 MNHNY and CDR2 SVGAGI (reference sequence). V lost 2 bases and J 4 bases, leaving 11 bases between the germline ends.

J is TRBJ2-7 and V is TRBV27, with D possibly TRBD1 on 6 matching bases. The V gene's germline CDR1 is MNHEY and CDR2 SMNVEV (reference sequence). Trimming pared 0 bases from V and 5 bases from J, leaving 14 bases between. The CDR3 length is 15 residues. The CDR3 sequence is CASSLSLQGSDEQYF. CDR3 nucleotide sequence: TGTGCCAGCAGTTTATCCCTACAGGGATCGGACGAGCAGTACTTC.

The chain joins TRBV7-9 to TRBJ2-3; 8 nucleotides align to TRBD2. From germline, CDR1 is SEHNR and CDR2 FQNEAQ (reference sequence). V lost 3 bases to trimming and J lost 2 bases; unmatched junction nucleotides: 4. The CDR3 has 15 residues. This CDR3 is CASSFGGGLTDTQYF. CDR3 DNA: TGTGCCAGCAGCTTTGGCGGGGGGCTCACAGATACGCAGTATTTT.

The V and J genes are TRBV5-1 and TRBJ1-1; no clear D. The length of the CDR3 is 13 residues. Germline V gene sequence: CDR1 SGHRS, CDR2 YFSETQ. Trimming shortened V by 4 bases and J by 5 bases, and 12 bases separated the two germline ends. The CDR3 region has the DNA TGCGCCAGCAGCCTTGGATTGGGGACTGAAGCTTTCTTT. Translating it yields CASSLGLGTEAFF. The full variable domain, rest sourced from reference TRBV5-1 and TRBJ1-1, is KAGVTQTPRYLIKTRGQQVTLSCSPISGHRSVSWYQQTPGQGLQFLFEYFSETQRNKGNFPGRFSGRQFSNSRSEMNVSTLELGDSALYLCASSLGLGTEAFFGQGTRLTVV.

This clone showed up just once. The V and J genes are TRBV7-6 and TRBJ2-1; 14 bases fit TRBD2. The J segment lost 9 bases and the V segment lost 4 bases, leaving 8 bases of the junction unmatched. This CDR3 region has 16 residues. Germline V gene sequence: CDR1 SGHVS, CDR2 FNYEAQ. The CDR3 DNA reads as TGTGCCAGCAGCTCGCAGACTAGCGGGGGGGCTGGTGAGCAGTTCTTC. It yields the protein CASSSQTSGGAGEQFF.

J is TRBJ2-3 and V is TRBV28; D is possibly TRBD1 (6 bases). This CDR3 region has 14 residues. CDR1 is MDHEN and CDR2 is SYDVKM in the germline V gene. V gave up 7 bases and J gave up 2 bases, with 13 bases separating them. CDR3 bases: TGTGCCAGCACCTCGGGACAACTCACAGATACGCAGTATTTT. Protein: CASTSGQLTDTQYF.

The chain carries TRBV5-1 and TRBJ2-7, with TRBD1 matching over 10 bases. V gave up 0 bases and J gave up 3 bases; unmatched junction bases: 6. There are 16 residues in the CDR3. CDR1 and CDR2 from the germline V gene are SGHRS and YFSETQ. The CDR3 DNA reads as TGCGCCAGCAGCTTGGCCGCGGGGACAGGGGTCTACGAGCAGTACTTC. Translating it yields CASSLAAGTGVYEQYF.

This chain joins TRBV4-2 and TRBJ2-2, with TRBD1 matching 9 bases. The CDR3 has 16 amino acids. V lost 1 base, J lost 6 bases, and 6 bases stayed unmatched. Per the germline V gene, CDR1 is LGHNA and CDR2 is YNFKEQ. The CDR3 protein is CASSQGGTGWAGELFF. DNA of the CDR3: TGTGCCAGCAGCCAAGGCGGGACAGGGTGGGCCGGGGAGCTGTTTTTT.

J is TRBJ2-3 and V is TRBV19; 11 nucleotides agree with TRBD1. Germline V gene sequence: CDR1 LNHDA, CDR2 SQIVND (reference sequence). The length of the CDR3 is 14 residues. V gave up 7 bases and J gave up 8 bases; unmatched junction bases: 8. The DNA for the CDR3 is TGTGCCAGTACCCCGGACAGGGGGCTTGGTACGCAGTATTTT. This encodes CASTPDRGLGTQYF.